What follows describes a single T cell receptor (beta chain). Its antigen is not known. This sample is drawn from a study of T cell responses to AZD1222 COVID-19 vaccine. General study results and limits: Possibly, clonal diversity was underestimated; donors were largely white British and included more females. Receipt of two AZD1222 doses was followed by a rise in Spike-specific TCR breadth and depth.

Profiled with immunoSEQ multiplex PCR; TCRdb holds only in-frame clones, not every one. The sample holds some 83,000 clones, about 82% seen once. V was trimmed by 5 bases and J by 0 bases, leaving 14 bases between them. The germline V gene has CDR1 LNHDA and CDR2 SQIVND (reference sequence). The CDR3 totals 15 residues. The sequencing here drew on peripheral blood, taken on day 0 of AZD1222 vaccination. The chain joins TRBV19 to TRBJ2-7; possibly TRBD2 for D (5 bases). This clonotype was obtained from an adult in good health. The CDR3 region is CASSSGLRVSYEQYF. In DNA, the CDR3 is TGTGCCAGTAGTTCAGGACTCCGAGTCTCCTACGAGCAGTACTTC. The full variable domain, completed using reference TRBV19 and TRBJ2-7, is DGGITQSPKYLFRKEGQNVTLSCEQNLNHDAMYWYRQDPGQGLRLIYYSQIVNDFQKGDIAEGYSVSREKKESFPLTVTSAQKNPTAFYLCASSSGLRVSYEQYFGPGTRLTVT.